The clone carrying this T cell receptor beta chain was recorded a few times. Its antigen remains unknown. These data belong to a study of human T cells and chemical hapten exposure. Whole-study findings and limits: No shift was seen in TCRs above 1 in 1000 frequency with DPC sensitization.

V lost 4 bases and J 4 bases, leaving 14 bases between the germline ends. Germline V gives CDR1 SGHDT, CDR2 YYEEEE. CDR3 length: 15 residues. Time point here: pre-sensitization, week 0. As to treatment: therapeutic diphenylcyclopropenone sensitization with weekly scalp DPC. Before extraction, the whole blood was not fractionated, and total RNA was taken from it. Unique molecular identifiers were linked by the library to individual cDNA molecules. Each CDR3 protein gets one entry after TCRdb re-called the RACE reads with MiXCR. The table lists fewer than 45,000 distinct CDR3 sequences, 12% of them singletons.

Material: whole blood, obtained in connection with sensitization to the hapten diphenylcyclopropenone (DPC). This TCR was recovered from a woman in her thirties or forties with alopecia areata. Some clones in this sample may be carry-over from other donors' samples. This chain connects TRBV5-6 to TRBJ2-2; tentatively, D is TRBD1 (6 bases). The CDR3 DNA is TGTGCCAGCAGCGGAATGGACAGATTCACCGGGGAGCTGTTTTTT. It yields the protein CASSGMDRFTGELFF.